Here is one T cell receptor beta chain with its context. Its specificity is not known. Every patient relapsed after autologous stem cell transplantation, and brentuximab vedotin exposure varied. Measured with immunoSEQ multiplex PCR; TCRdb has only the in-frame clones, and not every one. The repertoire has 40,000 to 60,000 clones, roughly 66% of them found once; the top ten carry roughly 16%. The sample originates from a study of PD-1 blockade in classical Hodgkin lymphoma. Whole-study findings and limits: In CD4+ cells, TCR diversity went up significantly by C4D1, but in CD8+ cells it did not.

The TCR sequence derives from a human donor with classical Hodgkin lymphoma. This specimen consisted of peripheral blood mononuclear cells (PBMCs), obtained before the second cycle of nivolumab.

The chain's CDR3 is CSAAAAPNTGELFF. In DNA form, the CDR3 reads TGCAGCGCGGCCGCAGCTCCGAACACCGGGGAGCTGTTTTTT. The genes are TRBV29-1 and TRBJ2-2, with D uncertain. This CDR3 has 14 residues. Germline V gene data show CDR1 as SQVTM and CDR2 as ANQGSEA. V gave up 7 bases and J gave up 0 bases, with 12 bases separating them.